This T cell receptor (beta chain) comes out of a study of beta chain features in type 1 diabetes. Study context: Healthy donors resembled patients in age, gender and cell yields.

Trimming removed 0 bases at V and 7 bases at J, with 13 bases between. Per germline, CDR1 LNHNV and CDR2 YYDKDF (reference sequence). The CDR3 covers 15 residues. Every participating donor gave one draw, a heparinised blood sample averaging about 100 mL. Via CD45RO/CCR7/CD25/CD127/CD95/CD27, cells of the CD4+ naive, central memory, regulatory and stem cell-like memory subsets were sorted. The authors reverse transcribed all of the isolated RNA, so sequencing captured expressed TCRB transcripts. Repertoires were generated with immunoSEQ multiplex PCR, while TCRdb's copy carries only in-frame clones and drops some. The table includes hundreds of thousands of clones, 30% detected once.

The genes are TRBV15 and TRBJ2-4; D uncertain. This sequence originates from a young man in good health. Material: naive CD4+ T cells from blood. CDR3 in amino acids: CATSRDRSEFNIQYF. The DNA for the CDR3 is TGTGCCACCAGCAGAGATCGGTCCGAGTTCAACATTCAGTACTTC.